Shown below are 28 T cell receptor beta chains from a single sample sequenced in a study of T cell repertoires in ileal Crohn's disease (dated by TCRdb to between 2018 and 2021). The library was prepared using the immunoSEQ multiplex PCR assay. TCRdb took over this immuneACCESS table, retaining in-frame rearrangements with V and J assigned. Such tables are incomplete; in checked studies, under half of the missing clones stem from an unresolved V gene, and the remainder is unexplained. This sample is represented by 5,000 or so clones; roughly 84% of them were singletons. The ten largest clones add up to 4.5% to 6% of the sample. Sequencing was done on a sample of ileal tissue. The receptors stem from an adult with Crohn's disease.

The chain is built from TRBV28 and TRBJ1-4; 9 nucleotides line up with TRBD1. V lost 6 bases to trimming and J lost 10 bases; unmatched junction nucleotides: 21. Germline V gene lookup returns CDR1 MDHEN and CDR2 SYDVKM. This CDR3 is built from 18 residues. The CDR3 DNA reads TGTGCCAGCAGGGGGAGGGGACAGGGAACCCTAAAGGGCCGAAAACTGTTTTTT. Translated: CASRGRGQGTLKGRKLFF.

The chain recombines TRBV9 with TRBJ2-1; perhaps TRBD1 as D (6 bases). The germline gives CDR1 SGDLS, CDR2 YYNGEE. This CDR3 is built from 13 residues. Trimming left V 4 bases short and J 3 bases short, with 8 bases between. This CDR3 reads CASSKDSYNEQFF. The CDR3 nucleotides are TGTGCCAGCAGCAAGGACAGCTACAATGAGCAGTTCTTC.

This chain links TRBV25-1 with TRBJ1-2; D is undetermined. CDR3 length: 16 residues. The germline V gene encodes CDR1 MGHDK and CDR2 SYGVNS. V lost 2 bases and J lost 4, with 17 bases in between. The CDR3 reads CASSESGKTLSYGYTF. The DNA of the CDR3 is TGTGCCAGCAGTGAAAGCGGCAAAACTTTAAGCTATGGCTACACCTTC.

The chain combines TRBV5-6 with TRBJ1-1, with TRBD1 identical over 8 bases. J lost 5 bases, V lost 3 bases, and 9 bases had no gene match. CDR1 is SGHDT, CDR2 YYEEEE, per germline. The CDR3 is 15 amino acids. CDR3 loop: CASSWGGRGQTEAFF. Here the CDR3 DNA reads TGTGCCAGCAGCTGGGGCGGCAGGGGGCAGACTGAAGCTTTCTTT.

The chain employs TRBV9 and TRBJ2-1; 9 bases match TRBD1. The germline V gene encodes CDR1 SGDLS and CDR2 YYNGEE. The CDR3 is made up of 15 amino acids. V gave up 3 bases and J gave up 6 bases; unmatched junction bases: 7. The CDR3 coding sequence is TGTGCCAGCAGCGAGAGACAGGGGGTTGTCAATGAGCAGTTCTTC. Its translation is CASSERQGVVNEQFF.

This chain connects TRBV23-1 to TRBJ2-1; 9 nucleotides match TRBD2. TRBV23-1 is designated an ORF whose function remains uncertain. Unmatched junction bases numbered 18, after V lost 10 bases and J lost 8 bases. This CDR3 comprises 16 residues. The CDR3 nucleotides read TGCGCCACCCGACGGGTAGCGGGGGATTTTTGGTATGAGCAGTTCTTC. This translates into CATRRVAGDFWYEQFF.

This clone has a single count. The chain is built from TRBV5-1 and TRBJ1-4; 9 bases are a match to TRBD1. The length of the CDR3 is 14 residues. V lost 4 bases and J lost 4; bases outside the gene matches: 2. Germline V lookup: CDR1 SGHRS, CDR2 YFSETQ. The CDR3 here is CASSTGGGNEKLFF. In nucleotides, the CDR3 is TGCGCCAGCAGCACAGGGGGCGGTAATGAAAAACTGTTTTTT.

The chain carries TRBV7-6 and TRBJ1-4; 7 bases line up with TRBD1. This CDR3 has 14 residues. Germline CDR1 reads SGHVS; CDR2 reads FNYEAQ. J lost 5 bases, V lost 3 bases, and 3 bases had no gene match. The CDR3 DNA follows: TGTGCCAGCAGCTTGGACAGGTTAAATGAAAAACTGTTTTTT. Protein product: CASSLDRLNEKLFF.

The chain joins TRBV18 to TRBJ1-1, with 11 bases aligning to TRBD1. This CDR3 is 19 amino acids long. Germline CDR1 reads KGHSH; CDR2 reads LQKENI. The J segment lost 1 base and the V segment lost 4 bases, leaving 14 bases of the junction unmatched. The CDR3 bases are TGTGCCAGCTCACTGACCGGGACAGGGGGACCAACCCGGAACACTGAAGCTTTCTTT. Translated, it gives CASSLTGTGGPTRNTEAFF. Full variable domain (remainder filled in from reference TRBV18 and TRBJ1-1): NAGVMQNPRHLVRRRGQEARLRCSPMKGHSHVYWYRQLPEEGLKFMVYLQKENIIDESGMPKERFSAEFPKEGPSILRIQQVVRGDSAAYFCASSLTGTGGPTRNTEAFFGQGTRLTVV.

This clone was seen a single time. This chain connects TRBV18 to TRBJ2-7, with D hard to call. Trimming shortened V by 2 bases and J by 3 bases, and 17 bases separated the two germline ends. The CDR3 has 16 amino acids. Per the germline V gene, CDR1 is KGHSH and CDR2 is LQKENI. The CDR3 sequence is CASSPAAASFGYEQYF. CDR3 sequence (DNA): TGTGCCAGCTCACCAGCCGCGGCGAGTTTCGGCTACGAGCAGTACTTC. The full variable domain, in which reference TRBV18 and TRBJ2-7 provide the parts outside the CDR3, is NAGVMQNPRHLVRRRGQEARLRCSPMKGHSHVYWYRQLPEEGLKFMVYLQKENIIDESGMPKERFSAEFPKEGPSILRIQQVVRGDSAAYFCASSPAAASFGYEQYFGPGTRLTVT.

This clone was observed once. The rearrangement links TRBV5-3 to TRBJ2-7; 13 bases align to TRBD2. TRBV5-3 is an open reading frame, and its role is uncertain. The CDR3 has 16 residues. Losses at the gene ends were 0 bases for V and 6 bases for J; bases not matched to a gene: 6. The DNA for the CDR3 is TGTGCCAGAAGCTTGGGAGAAACTAGCGGGGGGGCCGAGCAGTACTTC. This codes for CARSLGETSGGAEQYF.

The chain combines TRBV10-3 with TRBJ2-2; TRBD2 agrees at 9 bases. Germline assignment: CDR1 ENHRY and CDR2 SYGVKD. V gave up 11 bases and J gave up 13 bases; unmatched junction bases: 17. CDR3 length: 14 residues. For the CDR3, the DNA is TGTGCCTCCCAAGCGGGGGGAACACTTTTGGCGCTGTTTTTT. It translates to CASQAGGTLLALFF.

This rearrangement joins TRBV5-1 to TRBJ2-6, with TRBD1 as a possible D gene (5 bases). CDR1 is SGHRS, CDR2 YFSETQ, per germline. The CDR3 contains 17 residues. With 7 bases removed from V and 5 bases from J, the gap between germline ends came to 22 bases. Written as DNA, the CDR3 is TGCGCCAGCTATTGGACATCTTCACAAAGTCGGGCCAACGTCCTGACTTTC. Its protein is CASYWTSSQSRANVLTF. The full variable domain, rest sourced from reference TRBV5-1 and TRBJ2-6, is KAGVTQTPRYLIKTRGQQVTLSCSPISGHRSVSWYQQTPGQGLQFLFEYFSETQRNKGNFPGRFSGRQFSNSRSEMNVSTLELGDSALYLCASYWTSSQSRANVLTFGAGSRLTVL.

There are a few counts of this clone. V is TRBV4-1 and J is TRBJ1-1, with D uncertain. Per germline, CDR1 MGHRA and CDR2 YSYEKL. The CDR3 sequence is 17 residues long. V lost 1 base and J lost 3, with 18 bases in between. The CDR3 DNA sequence: TGCGCCAGCAGCCAAGGTTTCCCAGATCTTGTGTACACTGAAGCTTTCTTT. Residues: CASSQGFPDLVYTEAFF.

CDR3 coding DNA: TGCGCCAGCAGCTCAGCCGGGACAGGGGGCGAAGAGCAGTACTTC. This translates into CASSSAGTGGEEQYF. The V and J genes are TRBV5-1 and TRBJ2-7; 12 nucleotides align to TRBD1. Trimming at V came to 3 bases and at J to 7 bases, leaving 8 bases not matched to a gene. In germline, CDR1 is SGHRS, CDR2 YFSETQ. The CDR3 contains 15 residues.

CDR3: CASSPLGTGGEQYF. The CDR3 region has the DNA TGTGCCAGCAGCCCGCTAGGGACAGGGGGCGAGCAGTACTTC. The chain combines TRBV7-2 with TRBJ2-7; TRBD1 matches at 11 bases. V shed 5 bases and J 6 bases; nucleotides not matched to a gene: 6. CDR1 and CDR2 from the germline V gene are SGHTA and FQGNSA. This CDR3 is 14 amino acids long.

The gene calls are TRBV7-2 and TRBJ1-1; D perhaps matches TRBD1 (6 bases). Per germline, CDR1 SGHTA and CDR2 FQGNSA. The CDR3 length is 15 residues. The V end lost 1 base, the J end lost 1 base, and 10 bases lay between the germline ends. CDR3 sequence: CASSLGGGWNTEAFF. Written as DNA, the CDR3 is TGTGCCAGCAGCTTAGGGGGGGGCTGGAACACTGAAGCTTTCTTT.

In its sample, this clone was seen once. At one end, the junction sequence differs from germline, possibly due to a read error. This rearrangement joins TRBV7-7 to TRBJ2-2; 7 nucleotides align to TRBD2. The CDR3 sequence is 16 residues long. Per germline, CDR1 SSHAT and CDR2 FNYEAQ (reference sequence). CDR3 sequence: CASSKRAGMNTGELFF. CDR3 bases: TGTGCTAGCAGCAAAAGAGCGGGGATGAACACCGGGGAGCTGTTTTTT.

The rearrangement uses TRBV5-1 and TRBJ2-3, with D perhaps matching TRBD1 (6 bases). The CDR3 contains 13 residues. The V gene lost 3 bases and the J gene lost 4 bases, with 9 bases spanning the gap. Germline V gene lookup returns CDR1 SGHRS and CDR2 YFSETQ. The CDR3 spells CASSSPGADTQYF. The CDR3, as DNA: TGCGCCAGCAGCTCCCCAGGGGCAGATACGCAGTATTTT.

This clone occurred once. The chain carries TRBV5-1 and TRBJ2-1, with 10 bases aligning to TRBD1. Per the germline V gene, CDR1 is SGHRS and CDR2 is YFSETQ. The CDR3 is 14 residues long. J gave up 5 bases and V 4 bases, and 3 bases lay outside the gene matches. The CDR3 region is CASSPGQGNNEQFF. DNA of the CDR3: TGCGCCAGCAGCCCGGGACAGGGGAACAATGAGCAGTTCTTC.

This rearrangement joins TRBV5-5 to TRBJ2-1; tentative D call: TRBD1 (5 bases). The germline V gene encodes CDR1 SGHKS and CDR2 YYEKEE (reference sequence). The CDR3 covers 15 residues. Trimming removed 0 bases at V and 2 bases at J, with 9 bases between. In DNA, the CDR3 is TGTGCCAGCAGCTTGGGTCCAGGGACCTACAATGAGCAGTTCTTC. Residues: CASSLGPGTYNEQFF.

This chain links TRBV4-1 with TRBJ2-4, with D possibly being TRBD1 (6 bases). This CDR3 has 13 amino acids. Germline CDR1 reads MGHRA; CDR2 reads YSYEKL. V lost 4 bases and J lost 13, with 17 bases in between. CDR3 sequence reads: CASSLGTRGMQYF. The CDR3 region has the DNA TGCGCCAGCAGCCTCGGGACCAGGGGTATGCAGTACTTC.

The chain employs TRBV7-2 and TRBJ1-4; D call uncertain. Per germline, CDR1 SGHTA and CDR2 FQGNSA. Trimming removed 0 bases at V and 8 bases at J, with 16 bases between. The CDR3 length is 16 residues. CDR3 bases: TGTGCCAGCAGCTTAGCTGGTGCAAAGCGTGGCGAAAAACTGTTTTTT. As protein: CASSLAGAKRGEKLFF. The full variable domain, with the rest looked up from reference TRBV7-2 and TRBJ1-4, is GAGVSQSPSNKVTEKGKDVELRCDPISGHTALYWYRQSLGQGLEFLIYFQGNSAPDKSGLPSDRFSAERTGGSVSTLTIQRTQQEDSAVYLCASSLAGAKRGEKLFFGSGTQLSVL.

This chain joins TRBV15 and TRBJ2-5, with 7 bases lining up with TRBD1. The V segment lost 2 bases and the J segment 2 bases; nucleotides outside the gene matches: 5. CDR3 length: 15 residues. Germline CDR1 is LNHNV and CDR2 is YYDKDF (reference sequence). CDR3 loop: CATSRNQGVQETQYF. The CDR3 DNA reads as TGTGCCACCAGCAGAAACCAGGGGGTTCAAGAGACCCAGTACTTC.

This rearrangement joins TRBV2 to TRBJ1-3; 9 nucleotides line up with TRBD1. The ends lost 4 bases at V and 2 bases at J; junction bases unmatched: 0. CDR3 length equals 14 residues. Germline CDR1 reads SNHLY; CDR2 reads FYNNEI. CDR3 bases: TGTGCCAGCAGTGGGACAGGGGCTGGAAACACCATATATTTT. Amino acids: CASSGTGAGNTIYF. Based on the CDR3 plus reference TRBV2 and TRBJ1-3, the full variable domain is EPEVTQTPSHQVTQMGQEVILRCVPISNHLYFYWYRQILGQKVEFLVSFYNNEISEKSEIFDDQFSVERPDGSNFTLKIRSTKLEDSAMYFCASSGTGAGNTIYFGEGSWLTVV.

The J gene is TRBJ2-7, the V gene TRBV6-5, with TRBD2 matching over 8 bases. The CDR3 contains 15 residues. The germline V gene encodes CDR1 MNHEY and CDR2 SVGAGI. The trim removed 2 bases at V and 6 bases at J, leaving 9 bases unmatched. CDR3 bases: TGTGCCAGCAGTTACACGGGGGGGTGGGTCTCCGAGCAGTACTTC. Protein: CASSYTGGWVSEQYF.

The chain links TRBV30 to TRBJ1-5; unclear D gene. Germline lookup yields CDR1 GTSNPN and CDR2 SVGIG (reference sequence). Trimming pared 0 bases from V and 0 bases from J, leaving 9 bases between. The CDR3 runs 15 residues. The chain's CDR3 is CAWSVGINSNQPQHF. The CDR3 DNA reads TGTGCCTGGAGTGTCGGGATAAATAGCAATCAGCCCCAGCATTTT.

The rearrangement uses TRBV18 and TRBJ2-5; D is unclear. The CDR3 totals 13 residues. Trimming took 2 bases from V and 4 from J, leaving 8 bases between them. Germline V gives CDR1 KGHSH, CDR2 LQKENI. CDR3 DNA sequence: TGTGCCAGCTCACCATTTGTAGCAGAGACCCAGTACTTC. It specifies CASSPFVAETQYF. The full variable domain, its missing parts supplied by reference TRBV18 and TRBJ2-5, is NAGVMQNPRHLVRRRGQEARLRCSPMKGHSHVYWYRQLPEEGLKFMVYLQKENIIDESGMPKERFSAEFPKEGPSILRIQQVVRGDSAAYFCASSPFVAETQYFGPGTRLLVL.